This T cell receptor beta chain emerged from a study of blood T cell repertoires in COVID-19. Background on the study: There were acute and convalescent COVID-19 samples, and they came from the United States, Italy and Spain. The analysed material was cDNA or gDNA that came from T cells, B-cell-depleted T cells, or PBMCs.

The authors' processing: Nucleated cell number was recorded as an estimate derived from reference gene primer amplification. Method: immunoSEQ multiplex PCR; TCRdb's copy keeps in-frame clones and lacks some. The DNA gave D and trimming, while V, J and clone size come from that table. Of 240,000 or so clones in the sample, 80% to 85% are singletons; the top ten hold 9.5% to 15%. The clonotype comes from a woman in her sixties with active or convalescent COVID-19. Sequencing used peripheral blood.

The CDR3 DNA reads TGCAGCGTTAGACAGGGGGCCGGGGTCGACACTGAAGCTTTCTTT. Translation gives CSVRQGAGVDTEAFF. J is TRBJ1-1 and V is TRBV29-1, with 10 positions matching TRBD1. Germline V gene sequence: CDR1 SQVTM, CDR2 ANQGSEA. The CDR3 runs to 15 residues. The V and J ends lost 5 bases and 3 bases, in that order; junction bases with no gene match: 9.